This T cell receptor beta chain was sequenced during a study of vaccination effects on CD4 cells after COVID-19. Study overall: Viral peptide pools were used in the ViraFEST assay to expand antigen-specific CD4+ T cells, and sequencing came afterward. Study-wide findings and caveats: From healthy vaccinees, only 1 of 255 vaccine-induced clones also reacted to common cold coronaviruses.

Around day 10 of culture, CD4+ T cells were separated out. Germline assignment: CDR1 SQVTM and CDR2 ANQGSEA. The V gene end was trimmed by 7 bases and the J gene end by 1 base; junction bases not matched to a gene: 2. The CDR3 contains 12 residues. A note on this clone: Its antigen is as yet unknown.

TCRdb keeps only in-frame clones here, not all; method: immunoSEQ multiplex PCR. Among some 50,000 clones listed, approximately 65% were seen once. The material was CD4+ T cells from PBMCs cultured without peptide, obtained before COVID-19 vaccination. The rearrangement joins TRBV29-1 to TRBJ1-2; 8 nucleotides align to TRBD1. The source of this sequence is a human donor who received a COVID-19 vaccine. CDR3 nucleotides: TGCAGCGGTACAGGGGGTAACTATGGCTACACCTTC. Translated: CSGTGGNYGYTF.